This TCR beta chain was retrieved from a study of CD8+ T cells in alopecia areata. Across the whole study: Treated patients were given oral tofacitinib, which was dosed at 5 to 10 mg twice daily. Study results and limitations: Scalp sequencing also captures normal skin's resident alphabeta T cells. Lesional scalp exceeded normal scalp in clonality, especially in alopecia totalis/universalis.

In each case, RNA was isolated and then reverse transcribed into cDNA as the sequencing template. Sequencing was performed with immunoSEQ multiplex PCR; in TCRdb, only in-frame clones are kept and a portion is missing. The table shows about 150,000 clones, with 45% to 60% occurring only once. Obtained from alopecia areata patients were lesional scalp punch biopsies along with peripheral blood. In its sample, this clone was seen a few times. The antigen remains unidentified. The sequence derives from a human donor with alopecia areata. Sequences were derived from CD8+ T cells sorted from blood, sampled at week 0.

CDR3 sequence (DNA): TGTGCCAGCAGCCTACGGGCAGGTCATCAGCCCCAGCATTTT. Translated: CASSLRAGHQPQHF. The V and J genes are TRBV27 and TRBJ1-5; D call uncertain. The CDR3 runs 14 residues. The germline V and J ends were trimmed by 6 bases and 5 bases, with 14 bases remaining between them. CDR1 and CDR2 from the germline V gene are MNHEY and SMNVEV (reference sequence).